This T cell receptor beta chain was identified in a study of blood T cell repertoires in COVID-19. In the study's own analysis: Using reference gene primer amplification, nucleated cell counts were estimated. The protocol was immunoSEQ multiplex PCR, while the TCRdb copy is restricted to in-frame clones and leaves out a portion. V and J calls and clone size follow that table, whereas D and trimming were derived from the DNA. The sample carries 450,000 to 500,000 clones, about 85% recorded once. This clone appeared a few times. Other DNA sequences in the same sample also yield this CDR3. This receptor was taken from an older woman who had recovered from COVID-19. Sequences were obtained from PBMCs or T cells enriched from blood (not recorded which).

Here the CDR3 reads CASRQGNTEAFF. The CDR3, as DNA: TGTGCCAGCAGACAGGGTAACACTGAAGCTTTCTTT. The V call is TRBV6-5, the J call TRBJ1-1, with a possible D match to TRBD1 (6 bases). CDR1 and CDR2 from the germline V gene are MNHEY and SVGAGI. CDR3 length equals 12 residues. The germline V and J ends were trimmed by 6 bases and 2 bases, with 7 bases remaining between them.